One and the same sample provided the 19 T cell receptor beta chains below, sequenced in a study of blood T cells in healthy people across ages. The second PCR ran about 7 to 12 cycles with a sample-barcoded 5' primer and J-beta primers. TCRdb passed the 5' RACE reads through MiXCR, listing each CDR3 protein once. The top ten hold 3% to 4% of the sample, which has about 800,000 distinct CDR3 sequences, around 25% seen once. The data also belong to a second study, concerning T cells of mothers and their children.

Sequencing was carried out using blood. The receptor source for this set is a boy between 10 and 17 years old in good health.

This clonotype was seen at least ten times. V usage is TRBV7-2 and J usage is TRBJ1-5; D is unclear. CDR3 size: 13 residues. The germline gives CDR1 SGHTA, CDR2 FQGNSA. Trimming left V 5 bases short and J 2 bases short, with 7 bases between. CDR3 residues: CASSIRGNQPQHF. In DNA, the CDR3 is TGTGCCAGCAGCATTAGGGGCAATCAGCCCCAGCATTTT.

V usage is TRBV7-8 and J usage is TRBJ2-3, with a tentative D call TRBD2 (5 bases). Trimming removed 5 bases at V and 6 bases at J, with 15 bases between. CDR3 length: 14 amino acids. CDR1 is SGHVS and CDR2 is FQNEAQ in the germline V gene. The CDR3 spells CASSQADRWDTQYF. The CDR3 region has the DNA TGTGCCAGCAGCCAAGCGGACCGGTGGGATACGCAGTATTTT.

This chain links TRBV20-1 with TRBJ2-3; TRBD2 might be the D (6 bases). The CDR3 is 12 amino acids. Germline V gene lookup returns CDR1 DFQATT and CDR2 SNEGSKA (reference sequence). V lost 4 bases, J lost 2 bases, and 7 bases lay in between. In nucleotides, the CDR3 is TGCAGTGCTACGGGAGACACAGATACGCAGTATTTT. Translation: CSATGDTDTQYF.

Regarding this clonotype: The CDR3 does not close with the conserved phenylalanine or tryptophan, likely indicating a read error. The V gene is TRBV28, the J gene TRBJ2-1; D possibly corresponds to TRBD1 (6 bases). Trimming shortened V by 6 bases and J by 7 bases, and 22 bases separated the two germline ends. Germline CDR1 MDHEN, CDR2 SYDVKM. The CDR3 sequence is 16 residues long. CDR3 sequence: CASSPPYVAGVNEQFL. Written as DNA, the CDR3 is TGTGCCAGCAGCCCGCCCTATGTGGCAGGGGTAAATGAGCAGTTCCTC.

This chain links TRBV28 with TRBJ2-2; D may correspond to TRBD1 or TRBD2 (7 bases each). This CDR3 is built from 16 residues. Trimming cost V 5 bases and J 0 bases, with 13 bases left between them. Germline V gene sequence: CDR1 MDHEN, CDR2 SYDVKM. CDR3 sequence reads: CASSVPGGANTGELFF. CDR3 coding DNA: TGTGCCAGCAGTGTACCAGGGGGGGCGAACACCGGGGAGCTGTTTTTT.

This clonotype was observed a few times. The CDR3 loop reads CASSPYRGSTDTQYF. DNA for the CDR3: TGCGCCAGCAGCCCGTACCGGGGAAGCACAGATACGCAGTATTTT. The chain employs TRBV4-3 and TRBJ2-3; D perhaps matches TRBD2 (5 bases). The CDR3 totals 15 residues. V was shortened by 4 bases and J by 0 bases, with 11 bases between the two germline ends. Germline values: CDR1 LGHNA, CDR2 YSLEER.

This clonotype was seen more than once but under ten times. The junction and the germline gene differ at one end; a read error may be behind it. This chain's CDR3 is CASRRTFSSGTEVFF. The CDR3 nucleotides read TGTGCCAGCCGCCGGACATTCTCCTCGGGGACTGAAGTTTTCTTT. The chain employs TRBV27 and TRBJ1-1; weak D call: TRBD1 (5 bases). From germline, CDR1 is MNHEY and CDR2 SMNVEV (reference sequence). The CDR3 length is 15 residues.

The chain recombines TRBV29-1 with TRBJ1-1; 7 bases agree with TRBD1. The germline CDR1 and CDR2 sequences are SQVTM and ANQGSEA. J lost 6 bases, V lost 5 bases, and 9 bases had no gene match. The CDR3 totals 13 residues. This CDR3 reads CSVNRGSAAEAFF. The CDR3 region has the DNA TGCAGCGTTAACAGGGGCTCGGCGGCTGAAGCTTTCTTT.

This clonotype showed up just a few times. V usage is TRBV18 and J usage is TRBJ2-5; TRBD2 agrees at 8 bases. This CDR3 is 15 amino acids long. The V segment lost 3 bases and the J segment 2 bases; nucleotides outside the gene matches: 5. The germline V gene has CDR1 KGHSH and CDR2 LQKENI. This CDR3 reads CASSPAGGLQETQYF. The CDR3, as DNA: TGTGCCAGCTCACCGGCGGGGGGACTACAAGAGACCCAGTACTTC.

This clonotype has a handful of counts. Its ends do not fully match the called genes, so a read error is possible. The rearrangement joins TRBV6-1 to TRBJ1-5; D is perhaps TRBD1 (5 bases). The CDR3 covers 17 residues. Germline values: CDR1 MNHNS, CDR2 SASEGT. CDR3 DNA sequence: TGTGCCAGCAGCCGGCTCCGGACACCGGGTGGCAATCAGCCCCTGCATTTT. Translating it yields CASSRLRTPGGNQPLHF.

This clonotype was seen just once. The J gene is TRBJ1-1, the V gene TRBV5-6; no firm D call. The CDR3 extends over 12 amino acids. Trimming removed 2 bases at V and 10 bases at J, with 12 bases between. Looked up from germline, CDR1 is SGHDT and CDR2 is YYEEEE. Here the CDR3 DNA reads TGTGCCAGCAGCTTAGGTCGCCTACGAGCTTTCTTT. The encoded protein is CASSLGRLRAFF.

This clonotype has just a few counts. The chain couples TRBV7-2 to TRBJ2-7, with D tentatively TRBD1 (6 bases). V lost 3 bases, J lost 1 base, and 10 bases lay in between. Germline CDR1 SGHTA, CDR2 FQGNSA. This CDR3 comprises 14 residues. The CDR3 loop reads CASSFLTGSYEQYF. The CDR3 DNA sequence: TGTGCCAGCAGCTTCCTAACAGGGTCCTACGAGCAGTACTTC.

This clonotype occurred a few times. This sequence joins TRBV9 and TRBJ2-1; D not resolved. The length of the CDR3 is 16 residues. Trimming stripped 0 bases from V and 1 base from J, with 11 bases between. Germline CDR1 is SGDLS and CDR2 is YYNGEE. Written as DNA, the CDR3 is TGTGCCAGCAGCGTAGAACTGGTAGGGTCCTACAATGAGCAGTTCTTC. As protein: CASSVELVGSYNEQFF.

This clonotype was observed at least ten times. CDR3 in DNA: TGTGCCAGCAGCTCAGGGACCCTTACTAGCACAGATACGCAGTATTTT. This gives the protein CASSSGTLTSTDTQYF. The V call is TRBV9, the J call TRBJ2-3, with D perhaps assigned TRBD1 or TRBD2 (5 bases each). The CDR3 consists of 16 residues. Trimming removed 4 bases at V and 0 bases at J, with 15 bases between. CDR1 and CDR2 from the germline V gene are SGDLS and YYNGEE.

This clonotype was seen more than once but under ten times. This chain uses TRBV2 with TRBJ2-2; the D gene is possibly TRBD1 (6 bases). Per germline, CDR1 SNHLY and CDR2 FYNNEI. V was clipped by 4 bases and J by 1 base, with 10 bases between them. The CDR3 covers 15 residues. CDR3: CASSGGTQNTGELFF. Here the CDR3 DNA reads TGTGCCAGCAGTGGAGGGACACAGAACACCGGGGAGCTGTTTTTT.

The CDR3 DNA reads TGTGCCAGCAGTGGTGAGGAGAACTACGAGCAGTACTTC. This gives the protein CASSGEENYEQYF. The chain uses TRBV7-9 and TRBJ2-7; D gene uncertain. The germline V gene has CDR1 SEHNR and CDR2 FQNEAQ (reference sequence). The germline V and J ends were trimmed by 6 bases and 3 bases, with 12 bases remaining between them. The CDR3 consists of 13 residues.

V usage is TRBV14 and J usage is TRBJ2-1; D is unclear. The CDR3 runs to 13 residues. Germline CDR1 and CDR2: SGHDN and FVKESK. V lost 4 bases, J lost 8 bases, and 12 bases lay in between. The CDR3 nucleotides are TGTGCCAGCAGCCTAAACCGAGGCGATGAGCAGTTCTTC. Amino acid sequence: CASSLNRGDEQFF.

This clonotype was seen repeatedly, ten times or more. The J gene is TRBJ2-5, the V gene TRBV7-9; no clear D. The germline V and J ends were trimmed by 1 base and 5 bases, with 5 bases remaining between them. The CDR3 covers 12 residues. The germline CDR1 and CDR2 sequences are SEHNR and FQNEAQ (reference sequence). The CDR3 DNA is TGTGCCAGCAGCTTAGAGTGGGAGACCCAGTACTTC. Its protein product is CASSLEWETQYF. Complete variable domain (other parts from reference TRBV7-9 and TRBJ2-5): DTGVSQNPRHKITKRGQNVTFRCDPISEHNRLYWYRQTLGQGPEFLTYFQNEAQLEKSRLLSDRFSAERPKGSFSTLEIQRTEQGDSAMYLCASSLEWETQYFGPGTRLLVL.

The chain uses TRBV6-5 and TRBJ2-6; TRBD1 is a possible D gene (6 bases). CDR3 length: 21 amino acids. CDR1 and CDR2 from the germline V gene are MNHEY and SVGAGI. Trimming cost V 2 bases and J 0 bases, with 23 bases left between them. CDR3 amino acids: CASSYGRFSGAYLSGANVLTF. The DNA of the CDR3 is TGTGCCAGCAGTTACGGACGTTTCTCAGGGGCCTACCTCTCTGGGGCCAACGTCCTGACTTTC.